This TCR beta chain was retrieved from a study of T cells after somatic rescue of genetic block. Some clones are missing from TCRdb's copy, which holds only in-frame ones; the method was immunoSEQ multiplex PCR. The table has about 52,000 clones, approximately 96% seen once. The CDR3 sequence is 16 residues long. Germline V CDR1 and CDR2: SGHNT, YYREEE (reference sequence). Trimming took 5 bases from V and 1 from J; bases not matched to a gene: 4. This clone was detected once. The V and J genes are TRBV5-4 and TRBJ2-3, with 13 bases fitting TRBD2. The specimen sequenced was peripheral blood mononuclear cells (PBMCs). This clonotype was obtained from a child less than two years old. The CDR3 DNA reads as TGTGCCAGCAGGATGGGACTAGCGGGGCGCACAGATACGCAGTATTTT. Translation gives CASRMGLAGRTDTQYF.